The rows below give T cell receptor beta chains drawn from one sample of a study of lymphopenia after photon versus proton radiotherapy. Sequencing used immunoSEQ multiplex PCR; TCRdb keeps in-frame clones, though not all of them. Among roughly 7,300 clones, around 92% were seen once, and the ten largest hold about 1.7%. Source: peripheral blood, taken from a patient treated with photon-based radiotherapy. These receptors were collected from a woman between 45 and 65 years old with cholangiocarcinoma. Each CDR3 is given with its conserved first and last residue. Each record gives: D gene, V gene, J gene, clone size, CDR3 DNA, CDR3 protein. The D gene is left open where the match is weak. Size is stated for part of the rows, as once, few or many counts, or as a class when the clone is expanded.

D: NA
V: TRBV6-5
J: TRBJ2-2
size: NA
DNA: TGTGCCAGCACGGCGGGGCAAGGCACCGGGGAGCTGTTTTTT
CDR3: CASTAGQGTGELFF

D: NA
V: TRBV18
J: TRBJ2-7
size: NA
DNA: TGTGCCAGCTCACCCGACGGGGGCTACGAGCAGTACTTC
CDR3: CASSPDGGYEQYF

D: NA
V: TRBV18
J: TRBJ2-1
size: NA
DNA: TGTGCCAGCTCACCACCTCCCTACCGGGGCATTGTAGATGAGCAGTTCTTC
CDR3: CASSPPPYRGIVDEQFF

D: NA
V: TRBV27
J: TRBJ2-3
size: once
DNA: TGTGCCAGCAGTTTACCCCGGAGGGGAGATACGCAGTATTTT
CDR3: CASSLPRRGDTQYF

D: NA
V: TRBV6-6
J: TRBJ2-7
size: NA
DNA: TGTGCCAGCAAAGGGGGCAGGGGGGTGAGGGAGCAGTACTTC
CDR3: CASKGGRGVREQYF

D: NA
V: TRBV6-5
J: TRBJ2-5
size: once
DNA: TGTGCCAGCAGCCAAGGAACCGGCCGGGAGACCCAGTACTTC
CDR3: CASSQGTGRETQYF

D: NA
V: TRBV6-5
J: TRBJ2-7
size: NA
DNA: TGTGCCAGCAGCCTCCCGGGATCCTACGAGCAGTACTTC
CDR3: CASSLPGSYEQYF

D: NA
V: TRBV4-3
J: TRBJ2-7
size: NA
DNA: TGCGCCAGCAGCCAAGAGGACTGGGGCGAGCAGTACTTC
CDR3: CASSQEDWGEQYF

D: NA
V: TRBV5-8
J: TRBJ2-2
size: once
DNA: TGTGCCAGCAGCTTGAGGACAGCCGGGGGCGGGGAGCTGTTTTTT
CDR3: CASSLRTAGGGELFF

D: NA
V: TRBV19
J: TRBJ2-6
size: NA
DNA: TGTGCCACCCTACCTCGGAGGTCTGGGGCCAACGTCCTGACTTTC
CDR3: CATLPRRSGANVLTF

D: TRBD2
V: TRBV7-2
J: TRBJ2-3
size: NA
DNA: TGTGCCAGCAGCTTAGTTCCCGGGGGGGCAGCAGATACGCAGTATTTT
CDR3: CASSLVPGGAADTQYF

D: NA
V: TRBV4-3
J: TRBJ1-4
size: NA
DNA: TGCGCCAGCAGCCACGTTATTGGGGGGACTAATGAAAAACTGTTTTTT
CDR3: CASSHVIGGTNEKLFF

D: NA
V: TRBV6-5
J: TRBJ2-2
size: NA
DNA: TGTGCCAGCAGTTACGGGAGTCCCCGTTTCACCGGGGAGCTGTTTTTT
CDR3: CASSYGSPRFTGELFF

D: NA
V: TRBV4-3
J: TRBJ2-3
size: NA
DNA: TGCGCCAGCAGCGATGACAGCCCTAGCACAGATACGCAGTATTTT
CDR3: CASSDDSPSTDTQYF

D: NA
V: TRBV7-9
J: TRBJ1-6
size: NA
DNA: TGTGCCAGCAGCAAGCTAAGTGCAGGACCTAATTCACCCCTCCACTTT
CDR3: CASSKLSAGPNSPLHF

D: NA
V: TRBV5-3
J: TRBJ1-1
size: NA
DNA: TGTGCCAGAAGCTTTACTCCCCAGGGAGGGTCATGGCCTTTCTTT
CDR3: CARSFTPQGGSWPFF

D: TRBD1
V: TRBV19
J: TRBJ1-1
size: NA
DNA: TGTGCCAGTAGTCCCGGGACAGGGCATCACACTGAAGCTTTCTTT
CDR3: CASSPGTGHHTEAFF

D: NA
V: TRBV4-3
J: TRBJ1-1
size: once
DNA: TGCGCCAGCAGCCAAGAACCGACAGTCACGAACACTGAAGCTTTCTTT
CDR3: CASSQEPTVTNTEAFF

D: NA
V: TRBV11-3
J: TRBJ1-1
size: NA
DNA: TGTGCCAGCAGCTTAGGACACAGCACTGAAGCTTTCTTT
CDR3: CASSLGHSTEAFF

D: NA
V: TRBV7-6
J: TRBJ1-5
size: NA
DNA: TGTGCCAGCAGCCCTTCGGGATATGGCAATCAGCCCCAGCATTTT
CDR3: CASSPSGYGNQPQHF

D: NA
V: TRBV5-5
J: TRBJ1-6
size: NA
DNA: TGTGCCAGCAGCCCGCGGGTGGACAATTCACCCCTCCACTTT
CDR3: CASSPRVDNSPLHF

D: NA
V: TRBV2
J: TRBJ2-7
size: NA
DNA: TGTGCCAGCCAAAGAGACGGTGGGTTCTACGAGCAGTACTTC
CDR3: CASQRDGGFYEQYF

D: TRBD1
V: TRBV5-4
J: TRBJ1-6
size: NA
DNA: TGTGCCAGCAGCTACAGGGGCCAGAGTAATTCACCCCTCCACTTT
CDR3: CASSYRGQSNSPLHF

D: NA
V: TRBV18
J: TRBJ1-5
size: NA
DNA: TGTGCCAGCTCACCCATGGGGCCACGCTCCAATTTGGGCCAGCCCCAGCATTTT
CDR3: CASSPMGPRSNLGQPQHF

D: NA
V: TRBV7-2
J: TRBJ2-1
size: once
DNA: TGTGCCAGCACCCGACAGTACAATGAGCAGTTCTTC
CDR3: CASTRQYNEQFF

D: NA
V: TRBV11-2
J: TRBJ2-7
size: NA
DNA: TGTGCCAGCAGATTGACTAGATCCTACGAGCAGTACTTC
CDR3: CASRLTRSYEQYF

D: TRBD2
V: TRBV19
J: TRBJ2-3
size: NA
DNA: TGTGCCAGTAGCGCCATAGCGGGGGGATTCACAGATACGCAGTATTTT
CDR3: CASSAIAGGFTDTQYF

D: NA
V: TRBV6-1
J: TRBJ2-7
size: NA
DNA: TGTGCCAGCAGCGTGGGACTGTCCTACGAGCAGTACTTC
CDR3: CASSVGLSYEQYF

D: NA
V: TRBV5-1
J: TRBJ1-1
size: NA
DNA: TGCGCCAGCAGCTTGGATCAGAACACTGAAGCTTTCTTT
CDR3: CASSLDQNTEAFF

D: TRBD2
V: TRBV18
J: TRBJ2-7
size: NA
DNA: TGTGCCAGCTCACCGGGCGGGGGGCCAAAAGAGCAGTACTTC
CDR3: CASSPGGGPKEQYF

D: TRBD2
V: TRBV6-4
J: TRBJ2-1
size: NA
DNA: TGTGCCAGCAGTGAGACTAGCGGGGCGCACAATGAGCAGTTCTTC
CDR3: CASSETSGAHNEQFF

D: NA
V: TRBV23-1
J: TRBJ1-5
size: NA
DNA: TGCGCCAGCACCCCAACGTGGGGGTCCCAGCATTTT
CDR3: CASTPTWGSQHF

D: NA
V: TRBV11-2
J: TRBJ1-6
size: NA
DNA: TGTGCCAGCAGCCTCCGGGGGGCCGATTCACCCCTCCACTTT
CDR3: CASSLRGADSPLHF

D: TRBD2
V: TRBV30
J: TRBJ2-1
size: NA
DNA: TGTGCCTGGAACCCCAGACTAGCGGGTGTCAATGAGCAGTTCTTC
CDR3: CAWNPRLAGVNEQFF

D: TRBD1
V: TRBV10-3
J: TRBJ1-1
size: NA
DNA: TGTGCCATCACCTGGGACAGGGGGACTGAAGCTTTCTTT
CDR3: CAITWDRGTEAFF

D: TRBD1
V: TRBV20-1
J: TRBJ2-1
size: NA
DNA: TGCAGTGCTAGTTTGGGACAGGGATTGTTCTTC
CDR3: CSASLGQGLFF

D: NA
V: TRBV4-3
J: TRBJ1-3
size: NA
DNA: TGCGCCAGCAGCCAGGAGGGAAACACCATATATTTT
CDR3: CASSQEGNTIYF

D: TRBD1
V: TRBV7-7
J: TRBJ2-1
size: NA
DNA: TGTGCTAGCAGCCCCGGGACAGGGGCCCACAATGAGCAGTTCTTC
CDR3: CASSPGTGAHNEQFF

D: NA
V: TRBV10-3
J: TRBJ2-7
size: NA
DNA: TGTGCCATCAGTGACCCCGCCACCGTGGCAGGGACCCCCTACGAGCAGTACTTC
CDR3: CAISDPATVAGTPYEQYF

D: NA
V: TRBV7-9
J: TRBJ1-5
size: NA
DNA: TGTGCCAGCAGCTTAGGAGACCACACGGAGCCCCAGCATTTT
CDR3: CASSLGDHTEPQHF

D: NA
V: TRBV19
J: TRBJ1-4
size: NA
DNA: TGTGCCAGTAGTATGCAGGCGACCCCTAGCGGACTGTTTTTT
CDR3: CASSMQATPSGLFF

D: TRBD1
V: TRBV11-2
J: TRBJ1-2
size: NA
DNA: TGTGCCAGCAGCCCATCCGGGACAGGGCTCTATGGCTACACCTTC
CDR3: CASSPSGTGLYGYTF

D: NA
V: TRBV7-6
J: TRBJ1-2
size: NA
DNA: TGTGCCAGCAGCCGGGAGTCCCGGGGCCATTACACCTTC
CDR3: CASSRESRGHYTF

D: NA
V: TRBV27
J: TRBJ2-2
size: NA
DNA: TGTGCCAGCAAAGGATCCGGGGAGCTGTTTTTT
CDR3: CASKGSGELFF

D: NA
V: TRBV28
J: TRBJ2-1
size: NA
DNA: TGTGCCAGCAGTTTATATGGGGGCACCTCGAGTGAGCAGTTCTTC
CDR3: CASSLYGGTSSEQFF

D: NA
V: TRBV6-5
J: TRBJ2-1
size: NA
DNA: TGTGCCAGCACCCCGGGTGAGGAAAACTACAATGAGCAGTTCTTC
CDR3: CASTPGEENYNEQFF

D: TRBD1
V: TRBV27
J: TRBJ1-3
size: NA
DNA: TGTGCCAGCAGTCAAACAGGGGCGACTGGAAACACCATATATTTT
CDR3: CASSQTGATGNTIYF

D: TRBD1
V: TRBV7-9
J: TRBJ2-5
size: NA
DNA: TGTGCCAGCAGCATACGGACAGGGGATAGGGAGACCCAGTACTTC
CDR3: CASSIRTGDRETQYF

D: NA
V: TRBV6-1
J: TRBJ2-3
size: NA
DNA: TGTGCCAGCAGTGAATCCCTCTGGGTTAGTCGTAGGGGGGGAGGCACAGATACGCAGTATTTT
CDR3: CASSESLWVSRRGGGTDTQYF

D: TRBD1
V: TRBV5-5
J: TRBJ1-2
size: NA
DNA: TGTGCCAGCAGCTTGGGAGAGGGACAGTTCTTTTACTATGGCTACACCTTC
CDR3: CASSLGEGQFFYYGYTF

D: TRBD1
V: TRBV7-2
J: TRBJ2-3
size: NA
DNA: TGTGCCAGCAGCTCGACAGGGATCTCAGATACGCAGTATTTT
CDR3: CASSSTGISDTQYF

D: NA
V: TRBV20-1
J: TRBJ2-5
size: NA
DNA: TGCAGTGCAGGGAAGACCCAGTACTTC
CDR3: CSAGKTQYF

D: NA
V: TRBV30
J: TRBJ2-7
size: NA
DNA: TGTGCCTGGCGCCCTCCCGGGGGGCGCTACGAGCAGTACTTC
CDR3: CAWRPPGGRYEQYF

D: TRBD1
V: TRBV10-3
J: TRBJ2-5
size: NA
DNA: TGTGCCATCAGTGGGCGAACAGGGGGCCAAGAGACCCAGTACTTC
CDR3: CAISGRTGGQETQYF

D: NA
V: TRBV5-1
J: TRBJ1-5
size: NA
DNA: TGCGCCAGCAGCTTGGCCCCCCGACGAATTAGCAATCAGCCCCAGCACCGAAGCAATCAGCCCCAGCATTTT
CDR3: CASSLAPRRISNQPQHRSNQPQHF

D: NA
V: TRBV4-3
J: TRBJ2-1
size: NA
DNA: TGCGCCAGCAGCCAAGCGGGTAATACCTACAATGAGCAGTTCTTC
CDR3: CASSQAGNTYNEQFF

D: TRBD1
V: TRBV19
J: TRBJ1-4
size: NA
DNA: TGTGCCAGTACCCCCTTGGGGACAGGGGAAGAAAAACTGTTTTTT
CDR3: CASTPLGTGEEKLFF

D: TRBD1
V: TRBV27
J: TRBJ1-6
size: NA
DNA: TGTGCCAGCAGTTCCCCAGGGGGCTTTTTCTATAATTCACCCCTCCACTTT
CDR3: CASSSPGGFFYNSPLHF

D: NA
V: TRBV5-6
J: TRBJ2-5
size: once
DNA: TGTGCCAGCAGAGAAAGGAGGACCCTCACAGTGGAGACCCAGTACTTC
CDR3: CASRERRTLTVETQYF